A single sample is the source of the 5 T cell receptor beta chains below, sequenced in a study of a mutant IDH1 vaccine in newly diagnosed glioma (dated by TCRdb to the early 2020s). Interpreted using the paper, the time point label stands for: baseline, week 1 (first vaccination visit). According to the study, the label for this sample's treatment or condition signals: pre-vaccination baseline after standard-of-care therapy. The library was made by the immunoSEQ multiplex PCR assay. TCRdb holds this immuneACCESS table with in-frame rearrangements only. Some clones are missing; in checked studies, unresolved V genes explain under half, and the rest has no known cause. This sample holds roughly 70,000 clones; around 80% were observed only once. The top ten clones comprise over 4% of the sample. The material was peripheral blood mononuclear cells (PBMCs), obtained from a glioma patient treated with radiotherapy, temozolomide or both. These receptors originate from a young woman with glioma. Some clones in this sample may be carry-over from other donors' samples.

In DNA, the CDR3 is TGTGCCAGCAGCCCTGGGGCCCTAGGGGGGGAGACCCAGTACTTC. The encoded protein is CASSPGALGGETQYF. V gene TRBV5-4 combines with J gene TRBJ2-5; D may correspond to TRBD1 or TRBD2 (6 bases each). Trimming pared 4 bases from V and 5 bases from J, leaving 18 bases between. The germline gives CDR1 SGHNT, CDR2 YYREEE (reference sequence). This CDR3 region has 15 residues.

The genes are TRBV4-3 and TRBJ2-2, with 9 bases matching TRBD2. The CDR3 is 17 amino acids. Germline values: CDR1 LGHNA, CDR2 YSLEER. V shed 4 bases and J 2 bases; nucleotides not matched to a gene: 8. CDR3 loop: CASSPTPGLANTGELFF. The DNA for the CDR3 is TGCGCCAGCAGCCCAACCCCGGGACTAGCTAACACCGGGGAGCTGTTTTTT.

Here the CDR3 reads CASSLTGSQGYTF. In DNA form, the CDR3 reads TGCGCCAGCAGCTTGACAGGGTCGCAAGGCTACACCTTC. This chain uses TRBV5-1 with TRBJ1-2, with D possibly matching TRBD1 (6 bases). Trimming left V 1 base short and J 8 bases short, with 12 bases between. The CDR3 runs 13 residues. Germline V lookup: CDR1 SGHRS, CDR2 YFSETQ.

This chain connects TRBV7-9 to TRBJ1-6; TRBD1 aligns across 7 bases. Germline CDR1 reads SEHNR; CDR2 reads FQNEAQ (reference sequence). Trimming removed 1 base from V and 6 bases from J; junction bases left unmatched: 0. The CDR3 is made up of 14 amino acids. DNA for the CDR3: TGTGCCAGCAGCTTAGGGGACAGTAATTCACCCCTCCACTTT. Protein: CASSLGDSNSPLHF.

This chain uses TRBV4-1 with TRBJ2-2; the D gene is possibly TRBD1 (5 bases). From germline, CDR1 is MGHRA and CDR2 YSYEKL. This CDR3 is 17 amino acids long. With 0 bases removed from V and 0 bases from J, the gap between germline ends came to 11 bases. The CDR3 nucleotides read TGCGCCAGCAGCCAAGATCAAACAGGCCCGAACACCGGGGAGCTGTTTTTT. Translation: CASSQDQTGPNTGELFF.